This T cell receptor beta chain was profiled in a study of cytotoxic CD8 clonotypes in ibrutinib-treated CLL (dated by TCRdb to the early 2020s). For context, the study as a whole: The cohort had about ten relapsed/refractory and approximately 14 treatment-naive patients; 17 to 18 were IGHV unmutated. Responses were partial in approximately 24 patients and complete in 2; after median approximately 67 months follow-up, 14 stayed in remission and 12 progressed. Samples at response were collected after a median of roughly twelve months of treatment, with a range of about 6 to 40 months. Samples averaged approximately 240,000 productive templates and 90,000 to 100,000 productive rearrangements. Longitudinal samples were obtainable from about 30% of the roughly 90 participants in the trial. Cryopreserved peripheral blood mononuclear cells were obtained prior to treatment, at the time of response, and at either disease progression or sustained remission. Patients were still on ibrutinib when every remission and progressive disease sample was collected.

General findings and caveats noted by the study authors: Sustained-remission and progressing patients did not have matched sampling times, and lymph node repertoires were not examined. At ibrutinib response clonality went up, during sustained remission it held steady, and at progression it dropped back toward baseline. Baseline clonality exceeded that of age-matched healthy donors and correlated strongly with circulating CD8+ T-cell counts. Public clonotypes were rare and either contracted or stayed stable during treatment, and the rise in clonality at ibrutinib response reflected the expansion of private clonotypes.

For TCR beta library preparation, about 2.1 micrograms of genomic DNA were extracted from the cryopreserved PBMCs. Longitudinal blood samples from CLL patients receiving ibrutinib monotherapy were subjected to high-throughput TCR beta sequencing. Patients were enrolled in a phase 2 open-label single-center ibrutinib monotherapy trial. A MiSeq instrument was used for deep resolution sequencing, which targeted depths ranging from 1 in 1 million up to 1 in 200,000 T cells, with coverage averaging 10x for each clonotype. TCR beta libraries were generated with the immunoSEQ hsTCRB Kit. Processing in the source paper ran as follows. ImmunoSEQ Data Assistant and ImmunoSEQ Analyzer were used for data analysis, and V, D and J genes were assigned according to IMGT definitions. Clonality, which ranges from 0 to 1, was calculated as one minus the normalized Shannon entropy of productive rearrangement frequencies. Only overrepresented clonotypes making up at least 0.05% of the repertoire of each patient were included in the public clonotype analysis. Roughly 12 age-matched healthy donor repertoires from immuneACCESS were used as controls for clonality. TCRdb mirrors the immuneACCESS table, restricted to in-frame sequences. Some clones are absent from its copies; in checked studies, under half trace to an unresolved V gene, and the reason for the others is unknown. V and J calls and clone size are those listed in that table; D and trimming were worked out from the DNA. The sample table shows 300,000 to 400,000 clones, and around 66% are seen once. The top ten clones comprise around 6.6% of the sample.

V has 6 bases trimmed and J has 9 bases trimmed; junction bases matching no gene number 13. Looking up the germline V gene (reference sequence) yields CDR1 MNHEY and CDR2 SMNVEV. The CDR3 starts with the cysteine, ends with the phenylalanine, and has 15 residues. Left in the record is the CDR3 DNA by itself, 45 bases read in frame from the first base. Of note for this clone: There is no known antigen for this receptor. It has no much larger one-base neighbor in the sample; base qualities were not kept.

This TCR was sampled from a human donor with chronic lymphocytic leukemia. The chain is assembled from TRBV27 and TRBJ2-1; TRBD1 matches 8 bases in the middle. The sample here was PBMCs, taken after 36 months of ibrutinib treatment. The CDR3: CASSALGQGAGEQFF. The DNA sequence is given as TGTGCCAGCAGCGCTCTTGGGCAGGGGGCAGGTGAGCAGTTCTTC.